The 5 T cell receptor beta chains given below trace back to one sample, sequenced in a study of blood T cell repertoires in COVID-19. Measured with immunoSEQ multiplex PCR; TCRdb has only the in-frame clones, and not every one. The data show some 340,000 clones, with more than 70% seen just once and roughly 5.2% held by the top ten. Sequenced input: PBMCs or T cells enriched from blood (not recorded which). The receptors here all came from a woman aged 30 to 39 who had recovered from COVID-19.

The V and J genes are TRBV4-2 and TRBJ1-6, with a weak D call TRBD1 (6 bases). The germline V and J ends were trimmed by 0 bases and 7 bases, with 10 bases remaining between them. This CDR3 is 15 amino acids long. Germline CDR1 reads LGHNA; CDR2 reads YNFKEQ. The CDR3, as DNA: TGTGCCAGCAGCCAAGATAACAGGGCGAATTCACCCCTCCACTTT. Its translation is CASSQDNRANSPLHF.

CDR3 coding DNA: TGTGCCAGCATGGCGGGGACAGGGACTGGAAACACCATATATTTT. The encoded protein is CASMAGTGTGNTIYF. V gene TRBV2 combines with J gene TRBJ1-3; 9 bases fit TRBD1. From germline, CDR1 is SNHLY and CDR2 FYNNEI. The ends lost 7 bases at V and 2 bases at J; junction bases unmatched: 6. The CDR3 loop spans 15 amino acids.

The rearrangement joins TRBV5-6 to TRBJ1-5; 9 nucleotides align to TRBD1. With 0 bases clipped from V and 4 bases from J, the junction kept 5 bases outside the gene matches. Germline CDR1 is SGHDT and CDR2 is YYEEEE. This CDR3 is built from 16 residues. Here the CDR3 reads CASSLVWTGENQPQHF. Written as DNA, the CDR3 is TGTGCCAGCAGCTTGGTGTGGACAGGGGAAAATCAGCCCCAGCATTTT.

The gene calls are TRBV14 and TRBJ2-5; 12 bases map to TRBD2. J was trimmed by 2 bases and V by 9 bases; bases with no gene match: 4. This CDR3 has 14 residues. Germline CDR1 SGHDN, CDR2 FVKESK. This CDR3 is CASSGLAGQETQYF. The CDR3 DNA is TGTGCCAGTAGCGGACTAGCGGGGCAAGAGACCCAGTACTTC.

The chain couples TRBV6-5 to TRBJ1-2; possibly TRBD1 for D (6 bases). The V gene's germline CDR1 is MNHEY and CDR2 SVGAGI. CDR3 length equals 14 residues. The V and J ends lost 6 bases and 0 bases respectively, with 11 bases between them. CDR3 region: CASRIRGPNYGYTF. As DNA, the CDR3 is TGTGCCAGCAGAATCAGGGGCCCTAACTATGGCTACACCTTC.